The present TCR beta chain was sequenced within a study of response to subunit inactivated influenza vaccine. V was trimmed by 0 bases and J by 5 bases, leaving 12 bases between them. CDR3 length: 15 residues. Germline CDR1 is SGHRS and CDR2 is YFSETQ. TCRdb re-called the RT-PCR reads through MiXCR, storing one row per CDR3 protein. The sample shows 250,000 to 350,000 distinct CDR3 sequences, 20% to 25% of them seen only once. The sequencing here drew on PBMCs from blood, taken less than 22 months after vaccination. This chain uses TRBV5-1 with TRBJ2-1; no definite D call. This TCR was sampled from a man aged 50-75 years who received an inactivated influenza vaccine. The CDR3, as DNA: TGCGCCAGCAGCTTGGGACACGGACGAGACAATGAGCAGTTCTTC. Translating gives CASSLGHGRDNEQFF.